This entry lists 13 T cell receptor beta chains sequenced from one sample in a study of blood T cell repertoires in COVID-19. Here immunoSEQ multiplex PCR was the method, and the copy in TCRdb shows in-frame clones only, minus some. The sample includes under 130,000 clones, roughly 72% of them seen just once. Input material: peripheral blood. Every receptor here comes from a man of 80 years or more with acute or convalescent COVID-19.

The V call is TRBV6-2 or TRBV6-3, the J call TRBJ2-5; 7 nucleotides agree with TRBD1. There are 17 residues in the CDR3. J was trimmed by 5 bases and V by 0 bases; bases with no gene match: 12. Germline CDR1 is MNHEY and CDR2 is SVGEGT. CDR3 sequence reads: CASSYSIMQTGTETQYF. The CDR3 coding sequence is TGTGCCAGCAGTTACTCTATTATGCAGACAGGGACGGAGACCCAGTACTTC.

By share, this clone counts as medium-sized. This chain joins TRBV6-6 and TRBJ1-6, with D hard to call. The V gene's germline CDR1 is MNHNY and CDR2 SVGAGI (reference sequence). The CDR3 contains 14 residues. Deletions cut 5 bases from V and 1 base from J, with 6 bases between. The CDR3 loop is CASSPGSYNSPLHF. As DNA, the CDR3 is TGTGCCAGCAGTCCGGGTTCCTATAATTCACCCCTCCACTTT.

The V gene is TRBV2, the J gene TRBJ2-2; D perhaps matches TRBD1 (6 bases). The V end was cut by 7 bases, the J end by 4 bases, with 10 bases between. Looked up from germline, CDR1 is SNHLY and CDR2 is FYNNEI. The CDR3 loop spans 13 amino acids. The CDR3 sequence is CASKGEFTGELFF. CDR3 DNA sequence: TGTGCCAGCAAGGGGGAGTTCACCGGGGAGCTGTTTTTT.

The J gene is TRBJ2-3, the V gene TRBV19; 9 bases fit TRBD2. This CDR3 region has 15 residues. V lost 9 bases, J lost 6 bases, and 13 bases stayed unmatched. Germline CDR1 is LNHDA and CDR2 is SQIVND (reference sequence). The CDR3 coding sequence is TGTGCCAGCTCCCCGGGCGCGGGAGGGAGTGATACGCAGTATTTT. It translates to CASSPGAGGSDTQYF.

V usage is TRBV29-1 and J usage is TRBJ2-2; the D gene is possibly TRBD2 (7 bases). V lost 6 bases and J 4 bases, leaving 18 bases between the germline ends. Germline V gene sequence: CDR1 SQVTM, CDR2 ANQGSEA. This CDR3 comprises 15 residues. In DNA form, the CDR3 reads TGCAGCGTCTCATGGGGGGGGCGAACCACCGGGGAGCTGTTTTTT. This encodes CSVSWGGRTTGELFF.

The chain joins TRBV11-2 to TRBJ2-2; TRBD2 matches 11 bases. Germline trimming cut 5 bases from V and 7 bases from J; bases unmatched to any gene: 6. The V gene's germline CDR1 is SGHAT and CDR2 FQNNGV. The CDR3 runs 15 residues. CDR3 bases: TGTGCCAGCAGCCCCGGACTAGCGGGTTTCGGGGAGCTGTTTTTT. This translates into CASSPGLAGFGELFF.

This clone was found a few times. The chain combines TRBV19 with TRBJ2-3, with D maybe TRBD1 (6 bases). Germline V gene sequence: CDR1 LNHDA, CDR2 SQIVND (reference sequence). This CDR3 comprises 13 residues. The V gene lost 4 bases and the J gene lost 6 bases, with 11 bases spanning the gap. The CDR3 DNA is TGTGCCAGTAGTAGACAGGTGTCGGATACGCAGTATTTT. This codes for CASSRQVSDTQYF. Drawing the rest from reference TRBV19 and TRBJ2-3, the complete variable domain is DGGITQSPKYLFRKEGQNVTLSCEQNLNHDAMYWYRQDPGQGLRLIYYSQIVNDFQKGDIAEGYSVSREKKESFPLTVTSAQKNPTAFYLCASSRQVSDTQYFGPGTRLTVL.

The CDR3 spells CASSIVRTSGISSYNEQFF. The CDR3 DNA follows: TGTGCCAGTAGTATAGTTCGGACTAGCGGGATAAGTAGCTACAATGAGCAGTTCTTC. The genes are TRBV19 and TRBJ2-1, with 12 bases matching TRBD2. The CDR3 loop spans 19 amino acids. The germline V gene encodes CDR1 LNHDA and CDR2 SQIVND (reference sequence). The junction had 10 bases not matched to a gene; V was cut back by 1 base and J by 3 bases.

The CDR3: CASSSWVGGSNQPQHF. In DNA, the CDR3 is TGTGCCAGCAGTTCCTGGGTTGGGGGGTCAAATCAGCCCCAGCATTTT. J is TRBJ1-5 and V is TRBV28; D may be TRBD1 (5 bases). The CDR3 is 16 amino acids. V was clipped by 4 bases and J by 4 bases, with 17 bases between them. CDR1 is MDHEN, CDR2 SYDVKM, per germline.

This chain joins TRBV7-3 and TRBJ1-6, with D uncertain. This CDR3 comprises 14 residues. Per germline, CDR1 SGHTA and CDR2 FQGTGA. V lost 4 bases and J 0 bases, leaving 4 bases between the germline ends. The CDR3: CASSSSSYNSPLHF. The CDR3 bases are TGTGCCAGCAGCTCATCCTCCTATAATTCACCCCTCCACTTT.

The chain is built from TRBV7-2 and TRBJ2-7; possible D gene TRBD2, 7 bases. Germline V gene lookup returns CDR1 SGHTA and CDR2 FQGNSA. V was trimmed by 5 bases and J by 6 bases, leaving 20 bases between them. The CDR3 sequence is 15 residues long. The CDR3 nucleotides are TGTGCCAGCAGCCCGCAGAGGGGGGGAACGCGCGAGCAGTACTTC. It encodes CASSPQRGGTREQYF.

This sequence joins TRBV11-2 and TRBJ2-3, with 10 bases lining up with TRBD2. CDR1 and CDR2 (germline): SGHAT, FQNNGV. The CDR3 has 17 amino acids. J lost 4 bases, V lost 5 bases, and 12 bases had no gene match. Here the CDR3 reads CASSHYWLAGVPDTQYF. In nucleotides, the CDR3 is TGTGCCAGCAGCCATTATTGGCTAGCGGGAGTTCCAGATACGCAGTATTTT.

The genes are TRBV21-1 and TRBJ1-1. TRBV21-1 is a pseudogene locus. The CDR3 length is 14 residues. This CDR3 is CASSKSTGNTEAFF. DNA of the CDR3: TGTGCCAGCAGCAAATCTACGGGAAACACTGAAGCTTTCTTT.